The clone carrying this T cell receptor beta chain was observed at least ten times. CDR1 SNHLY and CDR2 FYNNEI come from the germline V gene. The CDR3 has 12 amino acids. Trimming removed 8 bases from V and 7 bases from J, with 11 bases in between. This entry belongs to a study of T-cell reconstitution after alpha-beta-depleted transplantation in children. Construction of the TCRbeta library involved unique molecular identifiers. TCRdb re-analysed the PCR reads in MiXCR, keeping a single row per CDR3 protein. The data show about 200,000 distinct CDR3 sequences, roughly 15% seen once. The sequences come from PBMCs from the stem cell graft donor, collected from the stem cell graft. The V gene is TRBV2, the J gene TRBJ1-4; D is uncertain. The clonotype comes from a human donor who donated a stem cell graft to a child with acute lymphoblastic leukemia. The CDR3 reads CASSLSTEKLFF. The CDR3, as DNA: TGTGCCAGCTCCCTCAGTACTGAAAAACTGTTTTTT.